These T cell receptor beta chains were read from a single sample in a study of blood T cell repertoires in COVID-19. Profiling relied on immunoSEQ multiplex PCR, and the TCRdb table lists in-frame clones only, not all of them. The repertoire has about 130,000 clones, around 81% of them found once; the top ten carry 3.5% to 4%. What was sequenced was peripheral blood. Receptor source: a woman aged 45-65 years with acute or convalescent COVID-19. The CDR3 runs from the conserved cysteine through the conserved F or W. The D gene is left open where the match is weak. For some rows the clone size is stated as once, few or many, or as a class when expanded; others skip it.

>.|TRBJ1-2|few|TRBV30
CAFRRVLYGYTF
TGTGCCTTCCGACGGGTTCTCTATGGCTACACCTTC
>.|TRBJ1-6|.|TRBV11-2
CASSFAGNSPLHF
TGTGCCAGCAGCTTTGCCGGGAATTCACCCCTCCACTTT
>.|TRBJ2-1|.|TRBV20-1
CSATSFEQFF
TGCAGTGCAACTAGCTTTGAGCAGTTCTTC
>.|TRBJ1-2|.|TRBV5-1
CASSRRAGELDGYTF
TGCGCCAGCAGCCGAAGGGCAGGGGAGTTAGACGGCTACACCTTC
>TRBD2|TRBJ2-7|many|TRBV30
CAWGLAGGFYEQYF
TGTGCCTGGGGTCTAGCGGGAGGATTCTACGAGCAGTACTTC
>TRBD1|TRBJ1-1|.|TRBV19
CASSIDHAGQMNTEAFF
TGTGCCAGTAGTATAGATCACGCGGGACAGATGAACACTGAAGCTTTCTTT
>.|TRBJ1-5|.|TRBV6-5
CASKGHLSNQPQHF
TGTGCCAGCAAAGGACACCTTAGCAATCAGCCCCAGCATTTT
>TRBD1|TRBJ1-4|once|TRBV7-8
CASSSRGRVEKLFF
TGTGCCAGCAGCTCCAGGGGGCGGGTTGAAAAACTGTTTTTT
>TRBD1|TRBJ2-2|.|TRBV28
CASSQDRVGTGELFF
TGTGCCAGCAGTCAAGACAGGGTTGGCACCGGGGAGCTGTTTTTT
>.|TRBJ2-3|few|TRBV19
CASSRNSFAGITDTQYF
TGTGCCAGTAGTCGGAATTCTTTTGCGGGTATCACAGATACGCAGTATTTT
>TRBD2|TRBJ2-7|few|TRBV6-5
CASRNAGVYEQYF
TGTGCCAGCAGGAATGCGGGGGTCTACGAGCAGTACTTC
>.|TRBJ2-1|.|TRBV10-3
CAISEPRDSPPDEQFF
TGTGCCATCAGTGAGCCTCGGGACTCCCCGCCCGATGAGCAGTTCTTC
>.|TRBJ2-7|.|TRBV2
CASSETLGGFRDYEQYF
TGTGCCAGCAGTGAAACCCTAGGCGGTTTTCGAGATTACGAGCAGTACTTC
>.|TRBJ1-5|.|TRBV2
CASSRGTWGNQPQHF
TGTGCCAGCAGTAGGGGGACCTGGGGCAATCAGCCCCAGCATTTT
>TRBD2|TRBJ2-3|.|TRBV2
CASSLTSDGDTQYF
TGTGCCAGCAGTCTGACTAGCGATGGAGATACGCAGTATTTT
>TRBD2|TRBJ2-1|.|TRBV7-9
CASSLSLAGSYNEQFF
TGTGCCAGCAGCTTGAGTCTAGCGGGCTCCTACAATGAGCAGTTCTTC
>.|TRBJ1-5|.|TRBV28
CASRWTDYQPQHF
TGTGCCAGCAGGTGGACAGACTATCAGCCCCAGCATTTT
>TRBD2|TRBJ2-1|.|TRBV5-1
CASSPTSGRDNEQFF
TGCGCCAGCAGCCCTACTAGCGGGAGGGACAATGAGCAGTTCTTC
>.|TRBJ2-1|medium-sized|TRBV5-1
CASSDEGTYNEQFF
TGCGCCAGCAGCGACGAGGGTACCTACAATGAGCAGTTCTTC